These 31 T cell receptor beta chains originate from one sample sequenced in a study of cytomegalovirus exposure and HLA in healthy donors. PCR primers comprised 60 Vbeta and 13 Jbeta primers. The data were produced by immunoSEQ multiplex PCR, yet TCRdb's version contains in-frame clones alone and is incomplete. The data show about 98,000 clones, 80% to 85% seen once. Specimen: PBMCs. These receptors all come from a man aged 40-49 years in good health and CMV-seronegative.

The rearrangement links TRBV9 to TRBJ1-5, with TRBD1 identical over 7 bases. CDR1 and CDR2 from the germline V gene are SGDLS and YYNGEE. Trimming removed 3 bases from V and 4 bases from J; junction bases left unmatched: 4. CDR3 length: 14 residues. This chain's CDR3 is CASSATGMNQPQHF. In DNA, the CDR3 is TGTGCCAGCAGCGCGACAGGGATGAATCAGCCCCAGCATTTT. Variable domain in full (rest from reference TRBV9 and TRBJ1-5): DSGVTQTPKHLITATGQRVTLRCSPRSGDLSVYWYQQSLDQGLQFLIQYYNGEERAKGNILERFSAQQFPDLHSELNLSSLELGDSALYFCASSATGMNQPQHFGDGTRLSIL.

This chain uses TRBV11-2 with TRBJ2-5, with a tentative D call TRBD2 (7 bases). The V gene's germline CDR1 is SGHAT and CDR2 FQNNGV. V was cut by 7 bases and J by 5 bases, with 11 bases left in between. CDR3 length equals 12 residues. The CDR3 DNA reads TGTGCCAGCAAAAAGGGGGGGGAGACCCAGTACTTC. Protein sequence: CASKKGGETQYF.

This clone has just a few counts. The chain uses TRBV11-2 and TRBJ2-1; D remains unclear. Per the germline V gene, CDR1 is SGHAT and CDR2 is FQNNGV. The CDR3 consists of 15 residues. With 5 bases removed from V and 6 bases from J, the gap between germline ends came to 17 bases. In DNA form, the CDR3 reads TGTGCCAGCAGCCCCGGTACCATTACCGGCAATGAGCAGTTCTTC. Translation gives CASSPGTITGNEQFF.

V and J are TRBV5-1 and TRBJ2-5, with 14 positions matching TRBD2. The length of the CDR3 is 15 residues. Germline CDR1 and CDR2: SGHRS and YFSETQ. The V segment lost 4 bases and the J segment 7 bases; nucleotides outside the gene matches: 6. CDR3 in amino acids: CASSTGLAGGVTQYF. DNA for the CDR3: TGCGCCAGCAGCACCGGACTAGCGGGGGGCGTGACCCAGTACTTC.

This chain links TRBV15 with TRBJ2-5, with a possible D match to TRBD1 (5 bases). The end of the DNA aligns better with TRBJ2-7, so the J call may be wrong. From germline, CDR1 is LNHNV and CDR2 YYDKDF (reference sequence). There are 14 residues in the CDR3. The DNA for the CDR3 is TGTGCCACCAGCAGAGAGACAGTCTCCTACGAGCAGTACTTC. Translated: CATSRETVSYEQYF.

The chain carries TRBV19 and TRBJ1-4; no definite D call. V was trimmed by 7 bases and J by 0 bases, leaving 12 bases between them. CDR3 size: 15 residues. Germline assignment: CDR1 LNHDA and CDR2 SQIVND (reference sequence). The CDR3 sequence is CASNLDHATNEKLFF. CDR3 bases: TGTGCCAGTAATCTAGATCATGCAACTAATGAAAAACTGTTTTTT.

The chain carries TRBV5-6 and TRBJ1-5, with D possibly being TRBD1 (5 bases). Trimming took off 4 bases at V and 6 bases at J, with 17 bases between the two ends. Per the germline V gene, CDR1 is SGHDT and CDR2 is YYEEEE. There are 15 residues in the CDR3. CDR3 amino acids: CASSPSVTAFQPQHF. The DNA for the CDR3 is TGTGCCAGCAGCCCGTCGGTGACAGCTTTTCAGCCCCAGCATTTT.

This rearrangement joins TRBV7-2 to TRBJ1-1, with D maybe TRBD1 (5 bases). Trimming left V 1 base short and J 8 bases short, with 11 bases between. The CDR3 runs 13 residues. CDR1 is SGHTA and CDR2 is FQGNSA in the germline V gene. This CDR3 reads CASSLEPREEAFF. CDR3 DNA sequence: TGTGCCAGCAGCTTAGAACCCAGGGAAGAAGCTTTCTTT.

The rearrangement uses TRBV5-1 and TRBJ2-7; no firm D call. This CDR3 has 14 amino acids. Germline loops: CDR1 SGHRS, CDR2 YFSETQ. The V end was cut by 2 bases, the J end by 0 bases, with 9 bases between. This CDR3 is CASSFERSSYEQYF. The CDR3 DNA sequence: TGCGCCAGCAGCTTTGAAAGGAGCTCCTACGAGCAGTACTTC. Full variable domain (remainder filled in from reference TRBV5-1 and TRBJ2-7): KAGVTQTPRYLIKTRGQQVTLSCSPISGHRSVSWYQQTPGQGLQFLFEYFSETQRNKGNFPGRFSGRQFSNSRSEMNVSTLELGDSALYLCASSFERSSYEQYFGPGTRLTVT.

In its sample, this clone was seen once. This chain joins TRBV6-5 and TRBJ2-1; D remains unclear. The CDR3 extends over 11 amino acids. From germline, CDR1 is MNHEY and CDR2 SVGAGI. V was trimmed by 2 bases and J by 8 bases, leaving 4 bases between them. CDR3 nucleotide sequence: TGTGCCAGCAGTTACGCGTATGAGCAGTTCTTC. This encodes CASSYAYEQFF.

The rearrangement uses TRBV13 and TRBJ1-3, with D tentatively TRBD1 (5 bases). Germline V gene data show CDR1 as PRHDT and CDR2 as FYEKMQ (reference sequence). The CDR3 length is 14 residues. Trimming left V 2 bases short and J 2 bases short, with 7 bases between. The CDR3: CASSLQGTGNTIYF. The CDR3 nucleotides read TGTGCCAGCAGCTTACAGGGTACTGGAAACACCATATATTTT.

This rearrangement joins TRBV7-9 to TRBJ1-1, with D possibly being TRBD1 (6 bases). The CDR3 totals 16 residues. The germline V and J ends were trimmed by 3 bases and 1 base, with 15 bases remaining between them. Per germline, CDR1 SEHNR and CDR2 FQNEAQ (reference sequence). The CDR3 protein is CASSLATGQQNTEAFF. CDR3 DNA sequence: TGTGCCAGCAGCTTGGCAACCGGACAGCAGAACACTGAAGCTTTCTTT. Full variable domain (missing parts from reference TRBV7-9 and TRBJ1-1): DTGVSQNPRHKITKRGQNVTFRCDPISEHNRLYWYRQTLGQGPEFLTYFQNEAQLEKSRLLSDRFSAERPKGSFSTLEIQRTEQGDSAMYLCASSLATGQQNTEAFFGQGTRLTVV.

The rearrangement links TRBV28 to TRBJ2-7; perhaps TRBD2 as D (6 bases). The CDR3 totals 14 residues. Looked up from germline, CDR1 is MDHEN and CDR2 is SYDVKM. V shed 2 bases and J shed 2 bases, with 10 bases lying between them. The CDR3 sequence is CASSLGGETYEQYF. Written as DNA, the CDR3 is TGTGCCAGCAGTTTAGGCGGGGAAACCTACGAGCAGTACTTC.

The genes are TRBV27 and TRBJ1-6; no firm D call. Germline V gives CDR1 MNHEY, CDR2 SMNVEV (reference sequence). The V end lost 0 bases, the J end lost 8 bases, and 11 bases lay between the germline ends. The CDR3 runs 15 residues. The CDR3 loop is CASSLSGLIYSPLHF. In DNA form, the CDR3 reads TGTGCCAGCAGTTTATCGGGCCTTATCTATTCACCCCTCCACTTT.

The rearrangement joins TRBV27 to TRBJ2-7, with 8 bases aligning to TRBD2. The CDR3 extends over 14 amino acids. Per germline, CDR1 MNHEY and CDR2 SMNVEV (reference sequence). V lost 0 bases to trimming and J lost 6 bases; unmatched junction nucleotides: 4. The CDR3 loop reads CASSLSTGGCEQYF. CDR3 in DNA: TGTGCCAGCAGTTTATCGACGGGGGGGTGCGAGCAGTACTTC.

The V call is TRBV5-8, the J call TRBJ1-1, with D perhaps TRBD1 (5 bases). The CDR3 is 14 amino acids. V was shortened by 4 bases and J by 5 bases, with 15 bases between the two germline ends. The V gene's germline CDR1 is SGHTS and CDR2 YDEGEE. CDR3 in amino acids: CASSPFGGETEAFF. In DNA form, the CDR3 reads TGTGCCAGCAGCCCGTTTGGAGGGGAGACTGAAGCTTTCTTT.

The V gene is TRBV2, the J gene TRBJ1-2; 7 bases fit TRBD1. Germline V gene lookup returns CDR1 SNHLY and CDR2 FYNNEI. V shed 8 bases and J 4 bases; nucleotides not matched to a gene: 4. This CDR3 is 12 amino acids long. For the CDR3, the DNA is TGTGCCAGCCTGACAGGGATCTATGGCTACACCTTC. This codes for CASLTGIYGYTF.

This rearrangement joins TRBV5-4 to TRBJ2-2; the D is unclear. The CDR3 is 13 amino acids. V was pared by 4 bases and J by 4 bases, with 8 bases between. In germline, CDR1 is SGHNT, CDR2 YYREEE (reference sequence). The chain's CDR3 is CASSPDITGELFF. The DNA for the CDR3 is TGTGCCAGCAGCCCTGACATCACCGGGGAGCTGTTTTTT.

The chain couples TRBV11-2 to TRBJ2-7; 8 nucleotides agree with TRBD1. The CDR3 loop spans 15 amino acids. Germline CDR1 SGHAT, CDR2 FQNNGV. Trimming removed 1 base from V and 4 bases from J; junction bases left unmatched: 6. CDR3 residues: CASSLASTGAYEQYF. CDR3 bases: TGTGCCAGCAGCTTAGCCTCGACAGGGGCATACGAGCAGTACTTC.

This clone came up a few times. The chain is built from TRBV4-3 and TRBJ1-4; D is uncertain. Trimming cost V 1 base and J 5 bases, with 8 bases left between them. CDR3 length: 14 residues. Germline CDR1 and CDR2: LGHNA and YSLEER. CDR3: CASSQGEANEKLFF. The CDR3 coding sequence is TGCGCCAGCAGCCAAGGGGAGGCCAATGAAAAACTGTTTTTT.

The genes are TRBV25-1 and TRBJ2-2; no definite D call. The CDR3 consists of 11 residues. V lost 6 bases and J 5 bases, leaving 4 bases between the germline ends. Germline V gene data show CDR1 as MGHDK and CDR2 as SYGVNS. The CDR3 loop reads CASSFTGELFF. The DNA for the CDR3 is TGTGCCAGCAGCTTTACCGGGGAGCTGTTTTTT. The full variable domain, in which reference TRBV25-1 and TRBJ2-2 provide the parts outside the CDR3, is EADIYQTPRYLVIGTGKKITLECSQTMGHDKMYWYQQDPGMELHLIHYSYGVNSTEKGDLSSESTVSRIRTEHFPLTLESARPSHTSQYLCASSFTGELFFGEGSRLTVL.

The chain has TRBV7-6 and TRBJ1-3; D not resolved. The CDR3 is made up of 16 amino acids. The V gene lost 0 bases and the J gene lost 1 base, with 10 bases spanning the gap. Looked up from germline, CDR1 is SGHVS and CDR2 is FNYEAQ. CDR3 protein: CASSLAPPGSGNTIYF. The CDR3 DNA reads as TGTGCCAGCAGCTTAGCACCGCCCGGGTCTGGAAACACCATATATTTT.

This chain links TRBV30 with TRBJ2-1, with 9 positions matching TRBD1. Germline values: CDR1 GTSNPN, CDR2 SVGIG (reference sequence). The length of the CDR3 is 15 residues. Losses at the gene ends were 5 bases for V and 6 bases for J; bases not matched to a gene: 11. The CDR3 DNA reads TGTGCCTGGTCTCCCGGGGACAGGGTGTCCAATGAGCAGTTCTTC. Its protein product is CAWSPGDRVSNEQFF.

This chain connects TRBV27 to TRBJ2-7; D remains ambiguous. The CDR3 is made up of 11 amino acids. Germline lookup yields CDR1 MNHEY and CDR2 SMNVEV (reference sequence). Deletions cut 9 bases from V and 0 bases from J, with 6 bases between. The CDR3: CASWSSYEQYF. The DNA for the CDR3 is TGTGCCAGTTGGAGCTCCTACGAGCAGTACTTC.

The chain employs TRBV10-3 and TRBJ1-6; no reliable D call. The CDR3 is made up of 12 amino acids. The V end was cut by 2 bases, the J end by 13 bases, with 9 bases between. Germline values: CDR1 ENHRY, CDR2 SYGVKD. CDR3 region: CAISEGNGPLHF. DNA for the CDR3: TGTGCCATCAGTGAGGGTAATGGCCCCCTCCACTTT.

The rearrangement uses TRBV6-6 and TRBJ1-2; no reliable D call. The CDR3 runs 13 residues. The V and J ends lost 6 bases and 1 base respectively, with 9 bases between them. CDR1 MNHNY and CDR2 SVGAGI come from the germline V gene (reference sequence). CDR3 residues: CASSPTDNYGYTF. DNA of the CDR3: TGTGCCAGCAGCCCCACAGATAACTATGGCTACACCTTC.

V is TRBV30 and J is TRBJ2-3, with 9 bases matching TRBD2. CDR1 GTSNPN and CDR2 SVGIG come from the germline V gene (reference sequence). The CDR3 is 15 amino acids. V lost 0 bases and J lost 3; bases outside the gene matches: 4. CDR3 DNA: TGTGCCTGGAGTGTCCTAGCGGGGTTGACAGATACGCAGTATTTT. The encoded protein is CAWSVLAGLTDTQYF.

This chain uses TRBV27 with TRBJ1-3; 9 nucleotides agree with TRBD1. The CDR3 loop spans 15 amino acids. Trimming at V came to 6 bases and at J to 2 bases, leaving 5 bases not matched to a gene. Germline CDR1 is MNHEY and CDR2 is SMNVEV (reference sequence). The CDR3 protein is CASSYRGHPGNTIYF. The CDR3 DNA reads TGTGCCAGCAGCTACAGGGGGCATCCTGGAAACACCATATATTTT.

Comment on this clone: The sample carries other DNA sequences with the same CDR3. The chain recombines TRBV5-6 with TRBJ2-1, with TRBD1 matching over 7 bases. The CDR3 covers 13 residues. Germline V gene data show CDR1 as SGHDT and CDR2 as YYEEEE. V shed 3 bases, J shed 7 bases, and the junction held 4 bases outside the gene matches. CDR3 sequence reads: CASSWGTVNEQFF. DNA of the CDR3: TGTGCCAGCAGCTGGGGGACAGTTAATGAGCAGTTCTTC.

The chain carries TRBV4-1 and TRBJ1-1; 10 bases agree with TRBD1. Unmatched junction bases numbered 9, after V lost 4 bases and J lost 4 bases. The CDR3 runs 16 residues. CDR1 MGHRA and CDR2 YSYEKL come from the germline V gene. In DNA form, the CDR3 reads TGCGCCAGCAGCCCCCTATTCGGGACAGGGGCCACTGAAGCTTTCTTT. As protein: CASSPLFGTGATEAFF.

This clone showed up just a few times. V usage is TRBV5-1 and J usage is TRBJ1-1; D remains unclear. There are 15 residues in the CDR3. Germline values: CDR1 SGHRS, CDR2 YFSETQ. With 3 bases removed from V and 4 bases from J, the gap between germline ends came to 16 bases. CDR3 bases: TGCGCCAGCAGCTACCTTACAAAGGCGGTCACTGAAGCTTTCTTT. It yields the protein CASSYLTKAVTEAFF.